This T cell receptor (beta chain) was recorded in a study of T cell repertoires in cytomegalovirus infection. Study-wide context: CMV infection together with matching HLA type was indicated by public TCR beta signatures. Study-wide points: CMV-specific HLA-C-restricted TCR beta clonotypes dominated the ex vivo response. Totalled public TCR beta family frequency picked out people who carried CMV plus the relevant HLA.

TCRdb passed the reads through MiXCR, listing each CDR3 protein once. The sample contains about 180,000 distinct CDR3 sequences, 13% to 15% of which appear only once. Trimming took 2 bases from V and 8 from J; bases not matched to a gene: 8. Germline V gene lookup returns CDR1 SQVTM and CDR2 ANQGSEA. This CDR3 is 14 amino acids long. This clonotype came up a few times. Its matching antigen is unknown. The chain joins TRBV29-1 to TRBJ1-2, with 10 bases fitting TRBD1. The source material was PBMCs. This TCR came from a human donor in good health (CMV status not recorded). Some clones in this sample may be carry-over from other donors' samples. The CDR3 loop is CSVEPGQGIKGYTF. CDR3 nucleotide sequence: TGCAGCGTTGAACCGGGACAGGGGATAAAGGGCTACACCTTC.